Presented here are 11 T cell receptor beta chains from one specimen sequenced in a study of blood T cell repertoires in COVID-19. Some clones are missing from TCRdb's copy, which holds only in-frame ones; the method was immunoSEQ multiplex PCR. The sample yields 310,000 or so clones, 87% seen once. Sample: PBMCs or T cells enriched from blood (not recorded which). These receptors all stem from a woman younger than 35 who had recovered from COVID-19.

The chain is built from TRBV10-3 and TRBJ2-1; TRBD2 might be the D (6 bases). In germline, CDR1 is ENHRY, CDR2 SYGVKD. V shed 2 bases and J shed 0 bases, with 14 bases lying between them. The CDR3 runs 17 residues. The chain's CDR3 is CAISETSDGSSYNEQFF. DNA for the CDR3: TGTGCCATCAGTGAGACCTCGGACGGGAGCTCCTACAATGAGCAGTTCTTC.

The rearrangement links TRBV18 to TRBJ1-1; 8 bases line up with TRBD1. CDR1 is KGHSH and CDR2 is LQKENI in the germline V gene. With V trimmed by 6 bases and J by 1 base, 4 bases remained unmatched. This CDR3 contains 14 residues. The CDR3: CASSPGGGNTEAFF. The CDR3 region has the DNA TGTGCCAGCTCCCCAGGGGGCGGGAACACTGAAGCTTTCTTT.

This clone has just a few counts. The rearrangement uses TRBV11-3 and TRBJ2-1; 8 nucleotides agree with TRBD1. Germline CDR1 reads SGHNT; CDR2 reads YENEEA. This CDR3 contains 15 residues. With V trimmed by 2 bases and J by 3 bases, 3 bases remained unmatched. The CDR3 loop reads CASSLPDRVYNEQFF. For the CDR3, the DNA is TGTGCCAGCAGCTTACCGGACAGGGTCTACAATGAGCAGTTCTTC.

The chain couples TRBV5-1 to TRBJ1-1, with D perhaps TRBD1 (5 bases). The CDR3 is 15 residues long. The V gene's germline CDR1 is SGHRS and CDR2 YFSETQ. V lost 0 bases and J lost 1, with 10 bases in between. The CDR3 is CASSLVGGSNTEAFF. Written as DNA, the CDR3 is TGCGCCAGCAGCTTGGTCGGGGGTTCGAACACTGAAGCTTTCTTT.

This rearrangement joins TRBV15 to TRBJ1-2; possibly TRBD1 for D (6 bases). The CDR3 sequence is 13 residues long. V shed 9 bases and J shed 3 bases, with 14 bases lying between them. CDR1 is LNHNV, CDR2 YYDKDF, per germline (reference sequence). CDR3 nucleotide sequence: TGTGCCACGAGGTCAGGGGCGGACTATGGCTACACCTTC. The encoded protein is CATRSGADYGYTF.

This clone was recorded only once. The chain recombines TRBV6-2 or TRBV6-3 with TRBJ2-7, with D tentatively TRBD2 (7 bases). The CDR3 runs to 17 residues. V dropped 5 bases and J dropped 6 bases, with 26 bases sitting between them. The germline V gene encodes CDR1 MNHEY and CDR2 SVGEGT. The CDR3 DNA is TGTGCCAGCAGTCCGGTCGCCAGGGGAACTAGCGACCCCGAGCAGTACTTC. It codes for CASSPVARGTSDPEQYF.

This clone was seen only once. One end of the junction varies from germline; a read error may be responsible. The chain carries TRBV5-3 and TRBJ1-5; D not certain. TRBV5-3 is assigned to the ORF class and has an uncertain function. There are 16 residues in the CDR3. CDR3 region: CARSLCSPDSIQPQHF. CDR3 nucleotide sequence: TGTGCCAGAAGCTTGTGTAGTCCCGATAGCATTCAGCCCCAGCATTTT.

The chain recombines TRBV28 with TRBJ2-1; no reliable D call. The V end lost 5 bases, the J end lost 5 bases, and 10 bases lay between the germline ends. CDR1 is MDHEN and CDR2 is SYDVKM in the germline V gene. This CDR3 is 13 amino acids long. CDR3 coding DNA: TGTGCCAGCAGTCCCCCCCCGGACAATGAGCAGTTCTTC. Translating it yields CASSPPPDNEQFF.

This clone was observed a handful of times. The chain carries TRBV10-2 and TRBJ1-6; D might be TRBD1 (5 bases). Per germline, CDR1 WSHSY and CDR2 SAAADI. The CDR3 spans 14 residues. V was pared by 6 bases and J by 7 bases, with 13 bases between. As DNA, the CDR3 is TGCGCCAGCAGCTTAGACAGAAGCAATTCACCCCTCCACTTT. Protein product: CASSLDRSNSPLHF.

V and J are TRBV9 and TRBJ2-7; possibly TRBD2 for D (6 bases). CDR1 is SGDLS and CDR2 is YYNGEE in the germline V gene. The CDR3 is made up of 15 amino acids. The V end lost 0 bases, the J end lost 4 bases, and 14 bases lay between the germline ends. CDR3 nucleotides: TGTGCCAGCAGCGTAGATCCCGGGAGCGGATACGAGCAGTACTTC. This gives the protein CASSVDPGSGYEQYF.

The V call is TRBV11-2, the J call TRBJ2-1; TRBD2 might be the D (6 bases). Germline values: CDR1 SGHAT, CDR2 FQNNGV. The CDR3 length is 15 residues. Trimming took off 5 bases at V and 6 bases at J, with 17 bases between the two ends. In DNA, the CDR3 is TGTGCCAGCAGCGTCTCATTTCCGACTAGCAATGAGCAGTTCTTC. It specifies CASSVSFPTSNEQFF.